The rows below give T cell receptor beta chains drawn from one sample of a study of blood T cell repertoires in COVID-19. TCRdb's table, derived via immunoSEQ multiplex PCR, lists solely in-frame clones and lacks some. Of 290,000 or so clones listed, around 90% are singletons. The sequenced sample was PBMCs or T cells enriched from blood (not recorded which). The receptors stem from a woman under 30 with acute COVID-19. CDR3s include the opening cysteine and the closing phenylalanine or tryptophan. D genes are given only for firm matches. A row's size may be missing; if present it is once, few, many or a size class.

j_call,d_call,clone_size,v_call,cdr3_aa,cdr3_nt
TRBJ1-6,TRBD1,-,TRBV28,CASRSPGTVSPLHF,TGTGCCAGCAGGTCTCCCGGGACAGTTTCACCCCTCCACTTT
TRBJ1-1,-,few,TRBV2,CASSRVNTEAFF,TGTGCCAGCAGCAGGGTGAACACTGAAGCTTTCTTT
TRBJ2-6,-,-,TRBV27,CASSPSVGANVLTF,TGTGCCAGCAGTCCCTCCGTTGGGGCCAACGTCCTGACTTTC
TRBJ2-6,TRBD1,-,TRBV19,CASRFQGEGANVLTF,TGTGCCAGTCGTTTCCAGGGGGAAGGGGCCAACGTCCTGACTTTC
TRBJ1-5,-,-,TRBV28,CASSLLGREGQPQHF,TGTGCCAGCAGTTTGTTGGGCAGGGAGGGTCAGCCCCAGCATTTT
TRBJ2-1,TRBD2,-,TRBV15,CATSTSGSNYNEQFF,TGTGCCACCAGCACTAGCGGGAGTAACTACAATGAGCAGTTCTTC
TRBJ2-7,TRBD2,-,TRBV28,CASSLAGGTRTEQYF,TGTGCCAGCAGTTTAGCGGGAGGGACCCGCACGGAGCAGTACTTC
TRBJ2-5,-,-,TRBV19,CASSIRLGGQVHRETQYF,TGTGCCAGTAGTATTCGGCTCGGGGGGCAGGTACACAGAGAGACCCAGTACTTC
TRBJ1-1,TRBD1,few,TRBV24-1,CATRSTGDTEAFF,TGTGCCACCAGATCGACAGGGGACACTGAAGCTTTCTTT
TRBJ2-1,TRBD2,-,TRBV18,CASSPPLGLAGNNEQFF,TGTGCCAGCTCACCACCACTGGGGTTAGCGGGAAACAATGAGCAGTTCTTC
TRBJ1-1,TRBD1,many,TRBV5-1,CASSPGQGRRVTEAFF,TGCGCCAGCAGCCCGGGACAGGGAAGGAGGGTCACTGAAGCTTTCTTT
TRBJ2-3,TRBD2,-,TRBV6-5,CASSRTSGRIDTQYF,TGTGCCAGCAGTAGGACTAGCGGGAGGATAGATACGCAGTATTTT
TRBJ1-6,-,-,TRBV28,CASSPPMVDSSSPLHF,TGTGCCAGCAGCCCCCCAATGGTAGACAGCAGCTCACCCCTCCACTTT
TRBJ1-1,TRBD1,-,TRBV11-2,CASSPGQGYMNTEAFF,TGTGCCAGCAGTCCGGGACAGGGCTACATGAACACTGAAGCTTTCTTT
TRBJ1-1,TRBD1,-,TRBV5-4,CASSSEDRGQFEGLAAFF,TGTGCCAGCAGCTCCGAAGACAGGGGGCAGTTTGAAGGGTTGGCAGCTTTCTTT
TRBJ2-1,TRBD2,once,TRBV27,CASSSGLALGYNEQFF,TGTGCCAGCAGTTCGGGACTAGCCCTCGGGTACAATGAGCAGTTCTTC
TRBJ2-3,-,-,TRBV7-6,CASSTVAGLADTQYF,TGTGCCAGCAGCACCGTGGCGGGCCTCGCAGATACGCAGTATTTT
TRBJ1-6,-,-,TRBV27,CASSSRTEGSSGNSPLHF,TGTGCCAGCAGTTCAAGGACAGAGGGGAGTTCGGGTAATTCACCCCTCCACTTT
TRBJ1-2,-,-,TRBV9,CASSVGSNYGYTF,TGTGCCAGCAGCGTAGGCAGTAACTATGGCTACACCTTC
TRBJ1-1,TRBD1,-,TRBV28,CASRQGWTGAASEAFF,TGTGCCAGCAGGCAGGGTTGGACAGGGGCGGCGTCTGAAGCTTTCTTT
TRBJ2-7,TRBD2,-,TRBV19,CASSTPLAGVDEQYF,TGTGCCAGTAGCACCCCGCTAGCGGGAGTTGACGAGCAGTACTTC
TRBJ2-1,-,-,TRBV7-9,CASSLDAGSSEQFF,TGTGCCAGCAGCTTAGATGCCGGGTCCAGTGAGCAGTTCTTC
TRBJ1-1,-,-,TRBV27,CASSLYRPTYNTEAFF,TGTGCCAGCAGTTTATACAGGCCCACGTACAACACTGAAGCTTTCTTT
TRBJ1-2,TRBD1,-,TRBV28,CASSLHRGRDYGYTF,TGTGCCAGCAGTTTACACAGGGGGCGCGACTATGGCTACACCTTC
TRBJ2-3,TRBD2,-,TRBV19,CASSPGLAGGPRARDTQYF,TGTGCCAGTAGCCCTGGACTAGCGGGAGGGCCCAGGGCAAGAGATACGCAGTATTTT
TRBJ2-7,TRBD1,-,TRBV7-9,CASTRTGAPYEQYF,TGTGCCAGCACCAGGACAGGGGCGCCCTACGAGCAGTACTTC
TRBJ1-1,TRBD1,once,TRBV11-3,CASSLLGTGGTEAFF,TGTGCCAGCAGCCTACTGGGGACAGGAGGAACTGAAGCTTTCTTT
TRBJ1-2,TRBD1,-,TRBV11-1,CASSLPGDRGGYTF,TGTGCCAGCAGCCTGCCCGGGGACAGGGGTGGCTACACCTTC
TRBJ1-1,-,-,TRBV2,CASSGQGLNTEAFF,TGTGCCAGCAGTGGTCAGGGTCTGAACACTGAAGCTTTCTTT
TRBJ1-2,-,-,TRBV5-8,CASSLGAALYGYTF,TGTGCCAGCAGCTTGGGGGCAGCACTCTATGGCTACACCTTC
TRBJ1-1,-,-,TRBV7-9,CASSRFSSLGQTNTEAFF,TGTGCCAGCAGCCGATTTAGTTCCCTGGGCCAAACGAACACTGAAGCTTTCTTT
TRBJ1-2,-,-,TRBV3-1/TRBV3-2,CASSQGTGYYTF,TGTGCCAGCAGCCAAGGCACAGGGTACTACACCTTC
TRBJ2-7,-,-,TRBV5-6,CASSVGGNYEQYF,TGTGCCAGCAGCGTTGGAGGTAACTACGAGCAGTACTTC
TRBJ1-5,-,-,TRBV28,CASSFTRGGTQPQHF,TGTGCCAGCAGTTTTACACGGGGGGGGACTCAGCCCCAGCATTTT
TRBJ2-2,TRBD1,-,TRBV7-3,CASSPTGGSNTGELFF,TGTGCCAGCAGCCCGACAGGGGGCTCGAACACCGGGGAGCTGTTTTTT
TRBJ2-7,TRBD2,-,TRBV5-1,CASSLRLAGGGEQYF,TGCGCCAGCAGCTTAAGACTAGCGGGAGGAGGAGAGCAGTACTTC
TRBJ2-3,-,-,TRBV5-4,CASSNYLPGHFTDTQYF,TGTGCCAGCAGCAACTACTTACCGGGACACTTCACAGATACGCAGTATTTT
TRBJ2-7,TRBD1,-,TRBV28,CASSYDRGATSSYEQYF,TGTGCCAGCAGTTATGACAGGGGGGCCACTAGCTCCTACGAGCAGTACTTC
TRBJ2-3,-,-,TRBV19,CASSTALHLGTDTQYF,TGTGCCAGTAGTACAGCGCTCCACCTCGGCACAGATACGCAGTATTTT
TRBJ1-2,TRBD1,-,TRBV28,CASSPGQDYGYTF,TGTGCCAGCAGTCCTGGACAGGATTATGGCTACACCTTC
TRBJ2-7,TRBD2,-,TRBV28,CASSLWTTGLAYSSYEQYF,TGTGCCAGCAGTTTATGGACAACGGGACTAGCGTATAGCTCCTACGAGCAGTACTTC
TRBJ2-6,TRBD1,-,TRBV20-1,CSASDRGISGANVLTF,TGCAGTGCTAGTGACAGGGGAATCTCTGGGGCCAACGTCCTGACTTTC
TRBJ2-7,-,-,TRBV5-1,CASSKDWLGEQYF,TGCGCCAGCAGCAAGGACTGGCTCGGCGAGCAGTACTTC
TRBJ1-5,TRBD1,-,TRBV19,CASSLGQAYNQPQHF,TGTGCCAGTAGCCTCGGACAGGCCTACAATCAGCCCCAGCATTTT
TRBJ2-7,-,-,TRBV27,CASSFFAGPEQYF,TGTGCCAGCAGTTTTTTTGCGGGTCCCGAGCAGTACTTC
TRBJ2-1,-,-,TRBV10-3,CAIWDSYNEQFF,TGTGCCATCTGGGACTCTTACAATGAGCAGTTCTTC